Each of the 2 T cell receptor beta chains below was sequenced from the same sample in a study of blood T cell repertoires in COVID-19. Assay: immunoSEQ multiplex PCR; the TCRdb copy retains only in-frame clones and omits some. The sample carries 150,000 to 200,000 clones, around four fifths recorded once. Sequenced sample: peripheral blood. These receptors originate from a woman aged 60-70 years with acute or convalescent COVID-19.

This chain connects TRBV28 to TRBJ1-3; D not resolved. Germline V gives CDR1 MDHEN, CDR2 SYDVKM. V gave up 6 bases and J gave up 14 bases, with 17 bases separating them. The CDR3 extends over 12 amino acids. CDR3 nucleotides: TGTGCCAGCAGCGTGACAAATATGGTTCTATATTTT. As protein: CASSVTNMVLYF.

This clone has only a few counts. The chain is built from TRBV6-6 and TRBJ2-7; the D gene is possibly TRBD2 (6 bases). Germline CDR1 reads MNHNY; CDR2 reads SVGAGI (reference sequence). Trimming stripped 8 bases from V and 6 bases from J, with 17 bases between. The CDR3 is made up of 13 amino acids. DNA for the CDR3: TGTGCCAGCCGGGGCGGGGAAAGGGTCGAGCAGTACTTC. Translated: CASRGGERVEQYF.